One sample yielded the 19 T cell receptor beta chains listed below, sequenced in a study of radiotherapy plus CTLA-4 blockade in lung cancer. Here immunoSEQ multiplex PCR was the method, and the copy in TCRdb shows in-frame clones only, minus some. This table has roughly 130,000 clones, 80% to 90% appearing once. This material consisted of peripheral blood, taken from a patient treated with radiotherapy plus ipilimumab. These receptors were taken from a human donor with non-small cell lung cancer that progressed on radiotherapy plus ipilimumab.

The rearrangement joins TRBV12-5 to TRBJ2-1; no reliable D call. This CDR3 has 12 amino acids. V was pared by 5 bases and J by 7 bases, with 9 bases between. Germline CDR1 is LGHNT and CDR2 is FRNRAP. CDR3 in DNA: TGTGCTAGTGGTCTGACCCAAAATGAGCAGTTCTTC. This translates into CASGLTQNEQFF.

The V and J genes are TRBV29-1 and TRBJ2-7, with 9 bases lining up with TRBD2. V lost 0 bases and J lost 4; bases outside the gene matches: 7. There are 15 residues in the CDR3. The V gene's germline CDR1 is SQVTM and CDR2 ANQGSEA. The CDR3 sequence is CSVEDPSGKRYEQYF. In DNA, the CDR3 is TGCAGCGTTGAAGATCCTAGCGGGAAGAGGTACGAGCAGTACTTC.

The CDR3 DNA sequence: TGTGCCAGTACCTCTGGAGGGGGCTCCTATGGCTACACCTTC. It codes for CASTSGGGSYGYTF. The rearrangement joins TRBV19 to TRBJ1-2, with TRBD1 identical over 7 bases. Germline CDR1 is LNHDA and CDR2 is SQIVND (reference sequence). Losses at the gene ends were 7 bases for V and 4 bases for J; bases not matched to a gene: 9. The CDR3 has 14 amino acids.

V usage is TRBV6-6 and J usage is TRBJ1-1, with unresolved D. The V gene lost 6 bases and the J gene lost 6 bases, with 14 bases spanning the gap. Germline CDR1 reads MNHNY; CDR2 reads SVGAGI (reference sequence). The CDR3 spans 13 residues. The CDR3 protein is CASSGNVNAEAFF. CDR3 bases: TGTGCCAGCAGCGGGAACGTGAATGCTGAAGCTTTCTTT.

The genes are TRBV5-1 and TRBJ1-5, with TRBD1 matching 7 bases. The J segment lost 1 base and the V segment lost 4 bases, leaving 5 bases of the junction unmatched. This CDR3 is built from 15 residues. Germline V gives CDR1 SGHRS, CDR2 YFSETQ. CDR3 sequence (DNA): TGCGCCAGCAGCGAGGGACAGCCGAGCAATCAGCCCCAGCATTTT. It yields the protein CASSEGQPSNQPQHF. The complete variable domain, with remaining parts taken from reference TRBV5-1 and TRBJ1-5, reads KAGVTQTPRYLIKTRGQQVTLSCSPISGHRSVSWYQQTPGQGLQFLFEYFSETQRNKGNFPGRFSGRQFSNSRSEMNVSTLELGDSALYLCASSEGQPSNQPQHFGDGTRLSIL.

This clone was observed a single time. The chain combines TRBV5-8 with TRBJ2-3, with TRBD1 matching 7 bases. The CDR3 runs to 14 residues. Germline V gene data show CDR1 as SGHTS and CDR2 as YDEGEE. J was trimmed by 4 bases and V by 4 bases; bases with no gene match: 6. In nucleotides, the CDR3 is TGTGCCAGCAGCCTCATAACAGGGGCAGATACGCAGTATTTT. It translates to CASSLITGADTQYF.

V and J are TRBV7-2 and TRBJ2-5, with D hard to call. The germline V gene encodes CDR1 SGHTA and CDR2 FQGNSA. V was clipped by 7 bases and J by 1 base, with 10 bases between them. CDR3 length: 13 residues. The CDR3 region has the DNA TGTGCCAGCACCCGAGTGGTCCAAGAGACCCAGTACTTC. Its protein is CASTRVVQETQYF.

The chain carries TRBV14 and TRBJ2-3; no clear D gene. In germline, CDR1 is SGHDN, CDR2 FVKESK. V gave up 4 bases and J gave up 2 bases, with 13 bases separating them. The CDR3 loop spans 15 amino acids. DNA of the CDR3: TGTGCCAGCAGCCCTTTAGACCCGGTCACAGATACGCAGTATTTT. It translates to CASSPLDPVTDTQYF.

The chain uses TRBV6-5 and TRBJ1-4; TRBD1 might be the D (6 bases). The CDR3 is made up of 15 amino acids. V lost 3 bases, J lost 7 bases, and 15 bases lay in between. The germline CDR1 and CDR2 sequences are MNHEY and SVGAGI. Here the CDR3 DNA reads TGTGCCAGCAGTTATGGGGGCAGTAGGGGTGAAAAACTGTTTTTT. It specifies CASSYGGSRGEKLFF.

This clone has a single count. The rearrangement links TRBV15 to TRBJ2-5, with 10 bases aligning to TRBD2. This CDR3 has 15 residues. Germline-derived CDR1 and CDR2 are LNHNV and YYDKDF (reference sequence). V was pared by 4 bases and J by 5 bases, with 7 bases of the junction left unmatched. CDR3 DNA: TGTGCCACCAGCAAAAAAAGCGGGGGGGTGGAGACCCAGTACTTC. Translation: CATSKKSGGVETQYF.

This chain uses TRBV7-2 with TRBJ2-3; no clear D gene. The length of the CDR3 is 16 residues. V was clipped by 4 bases and J by 1 base, with 15 bases between them. Germline V CDR1 and CDR2: SGHTA, FQGNSA. CDR3 residues: CASSSKLGKGTDTQYF. The CDR3 DNA reads as TGTGCCAGCAGCTCCAAATTAGGCAAAGGCACAGATACGCAGTATTTT.

The genes are TRBV2 and TRBJ2-7; no definite D call. Trimming left V 7 bases short and J 3 bases short, with 13 bases between. CDR1 is SNHLY, CDR2 FYNNEI, per germline. The CDR3 has 13 residues. The CDR3 DNA reads TGTGCCAGCATCGTTGGCACGGACTACGAGCAGTACTTC. Protein: CASIVGTDYEQYF.

The genes are TRBV5-4 and TRBJ2-3; possibly TRBD2 for D (5 bases). The V end lost 5 bases, the J end lost 4 bases, and 17 bases lay between the germline ends. The CDR3 loop spans 15 amino acids. The germline gives CDR1 SGHNT, CDR2 YYREEE (reference sequence). The CDR3 loop is CASSPYEGTADTQYF. The CDR3 nucleotides read TGTGCCAGCAGTCCATATGAGGGAACCGCAGATACGCAGTATTTT.

The J gene is TRBJ1-5, the V gene TRBV18; tentative D call: TRBD1 (6 bases). CDR3 length: 15 residues. Germline V gene data show CDR1 as KGHSH and CDR2 as LQKENI. The V end lost 2 bases, the J end lost 2 bases, and 10 bases lay between the germline ends. The DNA of the CDR3 is TGTGCCAGCTCACCATTACAGGGTGGCAATCAGCCCCAGCATTTT. Amino acids: CASSPLQGGNQPQHF.

The chain's CDR3 is CASSFRQGGGYTF. Written as DNA, the CDR3 is TGTGCCAGCAGTTTTCGACAGGGTGGTGGCTACACCTTC. The chain is built from TRBV27 and TRBJ1-2, with TRBD1 matching over 7 bases. With 3 bases clipped from V and 7 bases from J, the junction kept 5 bases outside the gene matches. Germline V lookup: CDR1 MNHEY, CDR2 SMNVEV (reference sequence). This CDR3 has 13 amino acids.

The genes are TRBV6-1 and TRBJ1-1, with 7 bases aligning to TRBD1. The CDR3 is made up of 12 amino acids. CDR1 and CDR2 from the germline V gene are MNHNS and SASEGT. V lost 6 bases, J lost 5 bases, and 3 bases stayed unmatched. The CDR3 here is CASRLQGTEAFF. The DNA for the CDR3 is TGTGCCAGCAGGTTACAGGGGACTGAAGCTTTCTTT.

J is TRBJ2-5 and V is TRBV18; 9 bases are shared with TRBD1. Germline V gene sequence: CDR1 KGHSH, CDR2 LQKENI. The J segment lost 2 bases and the V segment lost 4 bases, leaving 11 bases of the junction unmatched. The length of the CDR3 is 17 residues. CDR3 sequence (DNA): TGTGCCAGCTCACTAGGCATGGGACAGGGAATACAAGAGACCCAGTACTTC. It yields the protein CASSLGMGQGIQETQYF. Together with reference TRBV18 and TRBJ2-5, the CDR3 gives the full variable domain: NAGVMQNPRHLVRRRGQEARLRCSPMKGHSHVYWYRQLPEEGLKFMVYLQKENIIDESGMPKERFSAEFPKEGPSILRIQQVVRGDSAAYFCASSLGMGQGIQETQYFGPGTRLLVL.

A single count supports this clone. This chain joins TRBV6-1 and TRBJ1-2; D remains unclear. The germline V and J ends were trimmed by 6 bases and 4 bases, with 12 bases remaining between them. CDR1 MNHNS and CDR2 SASEGT come from the germline V gene. The CDR3 is made up of 13 amino acids. CDR3 coding DNA: TGTGCCAGCAGCCCCCAGGATACCTATGGCTACACCTTC. Protein: CASSPQDTYGYTF.

To note about this clone: Mismatch with germline at one junction end may stem from a read error. This chain links TRBV9 with TRBJ2-2, with D uncertain. This CDR3 comprises 14 residues. The germline V gene encodes CDR1 SGDLS and CDR2 YYNGEE. The CDR3 here is CASSVDPKTGELFF. CDR3 nucleotides: TGTGCCAGCAGCGTAGACCCGAAGACCGGGGAGCTGTTTTTT.